The rows below give T cell receptor beta chains drawn from one sample of a study of blood T cell repertoires in COVID-19. Repertoires were generated with immunoSEQ multiplex PCR, while TCRdb's copy carries only in-frame clones and drops some. In the table there are approximately 68,000 clones, around 86% of which are singletons. The source material was peripheral blood. These receptors were collected from a man aged 50-59 years with active COVID-19. Both conserved end residues are part of each CDR3. A D gene is named only where the DNA matches it firmly. The size of a clone is reported for some rows only, either as once, few or many, or as a class for expanded clones.

CDR3: CASSEEGLAGYTF
DNA: TGTGCCAGCAGTGAAGAGGGGTTAGCAGGCTACACCTTC
V: TRBV2
J: TRBJ1-2
size: NA
D: NA

CDR3: CAWRGLETQYF
DNA: TGTGCCTGGCGGGGTTTAGAGACCCAGTACTTC
V: TRBV30
J: TRBJ2-5
size: once
D: NA

CDR3: CASRTGPYSGNTIYF
DNA: TGTGCCAGCAGGACAGGGCCCTACTCTGGAAACACCATATATTTT
V: TRBV28
J: TRBJ1-3
size: NA
D: TRBD1

CDR3: CASSPDRGRREKLFF
DNA: TGTGCCAGCAGCCCGGACAGGGGAAGAAGAGAAAAACTGTTTTTT
V: TRBV11-2
J: TRBJ1-4
size: NA
D: TRBD1

CDR3: CASSPRDSMYVQPQHF
DNA: TGTGCCAGCTCACCCCGGGACTCAATGTACGTTCAGCCCCAGCATTTT
V: TRBV18
J: TRBJ1-5
size: NA
D: NA

CDR3: CASSPALAGEETQYF
DNA: TGTGCCAGTAGTCCCGCCCTAGCGGGAGAAGAGACCCAGTACTTC
V: TRBV19
J: TRBJ2-5
size: NA
D: TRBD2

CDR3: CASSVGIGAGGNTIYF
DNA: TGTGCCAGCAGCGTAGGAATAGGGGCTGGTGGAAACACCATATATTTT
V: TRBV9
J: TRBJ1-3
size: NA
D: NA

CDR3: CASSTGPGNTIYF
DNA: TGTGCCAGCAGCACAGGGCCCGGAAACACCATATATTTT
V: TRBV7-8
J: TRBJ1-3
size: NA
D: NA

CDR3: CASSPPGDHEQYF
DNA: TGTGCCAGCAGCCCCCCGGGGGATCACGAGCAGTACTTC
V: TRBV7-9
J: TRBJ2-7
size: few
D: NA

CDR3: CASSLIRPGGSSGNTIYF
DNA: TGTGCCAGCAGCCTTATCCGGCCAGGGGGGAGCTCTGGAAACACCATATATTTT
V: TRBV27
J: TRBJ1-3
size: NA
D: TRBD1

CDR3: CASSSRTGPRETQYF
DNA: TGTGCCAGCAGCTCACGGACAGGGCCGCGGGAGACCCAGTACTTC
V: TRBV7-3
J: TRBJ2-5
size: once
D: TRBD1

CDR3: CSATPGLAGFGEQFF
DNA: TGCAGCGCTACGCCGGGACTAGCGGGATTTGGGGAGCAGTTCTTC
V: TRBV29-1
J: TRBJ2-1
size: NA
D: TRBD2

CDR3: CASSLAGATDTQYF
DNA: TGCGCCAGCAGCTTAGCGGGGGCCACAGATACGCAGTATTTT
V: TRBV5-1
J: TRBJ2-3
size: once
D: TRBD2

CDR3: CASSLDREELPINNEQFF
DNA: TGCGCCAGCAGCTTGGACCGCGAAGAACTACCAATAAACAATGAGCAGTTCTTC
V: TRBV5-1
J: TRBJ2-1
size: NA
D: NA

CDR3: CASSHYEVPGQGQWNTEAFF
DNA: TGTGCCAGCAGCCATTATGAGGTACCGGGACAGGGTCAATGGAACACTGAAGCTTTCTTT
V: TRBV9
J: TRBJ1-1
size: few
D: TRBD1

CDR3: CASSLAYGGAGDTQYF
DNA: TGTGCCAGCAGCTTAGCGTACGGGGGGGCAGGAGATACGCAGTATTTT
V: TRBV7-2
J: TRBJ2-3
size: NA
D: TRBD2

CDR3: CASRRDRSGPQHF
DNA: TGTGCCAGCAGAAGGGACAGAAGTGGGCCCCAGCATTTT
V: TRBV28
J: TRBJ1-5
size: NA
D: TRBD1

CDR3: CASSLKAGAYTGELFF
DNA: TGTGCCAGCAGCCTCAAAGCAGGGGCGTACACCGGGGAGCTGTTTTTT
V: TRBV7-2
J: TRBJ2-2
size: NA
D: NA

CDR3: CASSLKMGAGGYTF
DNA: TGTGCCAGCAGCTTAAAGATGGGCGCGGGTGGCTACACCTTC
V: TRBV7-2
J: TRBJ1-2
size: NA
D: NA

CDR3: CASSLSGGPVGEQYF
DNA: TGTGCCAGCAGTTTATCGGGGGGACCCGTTGGGGAGCAGTACTTC
V: TRBV27
J: TRBJ2-7
size: NA
D: NA

CDR3: CASSPGTSGGYQETQYF
DNA: TGTGCCAGCAGCCCGGGGACTAGCGGGGGGTATCAAGAGACCCAGTACTTC
V: TRBV7-2
J: TRBJ2-5
size: NA
D: TRBD2

CDR3: CASSIEGRDPGQGRGGMNTEAFF
DNA: TGTGCCAGTAGTATAGAGGGGAGGGACCCGGGACAGGGCCGCGGCGGGATGAACACTGAAGCTTTCTTT
V: TRBV19
J: TRBJ1-1
size: once
D: TRBD1

CDR3: CASSFLGQAYEQYF
DNA: TGTGCCAGCAGCTTTCTCGGACAGGCCTACGAGCAGTACTTC
V: TRBV7-2
J: TRBJ2-7
size: NA
D: TRBD1

CDR3: CASSQGDRGPSNEKLFF
DNA: TGTGCCAGCAGCCAAGGGGACAGGGGACCTTCTAATGAAAAACTGTTTTTT
V: TRBV7-9
J: TRBJ1-4
size: few
D: TRBD1

CDR3: CSGWDRGGTEAFF
DNA: TGCAGCGGGTGGGACAGGGGCGGCACTGAAGCTTTCTTT
V: TRBV29-1
J: TRBJ1-1
size: NA
D: TRBD1

CDR3: CASSLRLAGGSDTQYF
DNA: TGTGCCAGCAGCCTGCGACTAGCGGGGGGTTCCGATACGCAGTATTTT
V: TRBV7-2
J: TRBJ2-3
size: NA
D: TRBD2

CDR3: CASSPISGVNYNEQFF
DNA: TGTGCCAGCAGCCCTATCAGCGGGGTCAATTACAATGAGCAGTTCTTC
V: TRBV7-7
J: TRBJ2-1
size: NA
D: TRBD2

CDR3: CASSGGSFYGYTF
DNA: TGTGCCAGCAGCGGGGGGTCTTTCTATGGCTACACCTTC
V: TRBV6-6
J: TRBJ1-2
size: NA
D: NA

CDR3: CASSLGLAGGRNEQFF
DNA: TGTGCCAGCAGCTTAGGACTAGCGGGGGGGCGGAATGAGCAGTTCTTC
V: TRBV11-3
J: TRBJ2-1
size: NA
D: TRBD2

CDR3: CASSEDGPNSNQPQHF
DNA: TGTGCCAGCAGTGAAGATGGGCCCAATAGCAATCAGCCCCAGCATTTT
V: TRBV6-1
J: TRBJ1-5
size: NA
D: NA

CDR3: CASSIDGGTSQPQHF
DNA: TGTGCCAGTAGTATAGACGGGGGGACAAGTCAGCCCCAGCATTTT
V: TRBV19
J: TRBJ1-5
size: few
D: NA

CDR3: CASSLSTSGRGYNEQFF
DNA: TGTGCCAGCAGCTTATCGACTAGCGGGAGGGGGTACAATGAGCAGTTCTTC
V: TRBV7-9
J: TRBJ2-1
size: NA
D: TRBD2

CDR3: CASSLTHQETQYF
DNA: TGTGCCAGCAGTTTAACACACCAAGAGACCCAGTACTTC
V: TRBV28
J: TRBJ2-5
size: NA
D: NA

CDR3: CASKRGGFTEAFF
DNA: TGTGCCAGCAAGCGGGGCGGTTTCACTGAAGCTTTCTTT
V: TRBV14
J: TRBJ1-1
size: NA
D: NA

CDR3: CASSLGPPGGRAGNEQFF
DNA: TGTGCCAGCAGCTTGGGGCCGCCTGGCGGGAGGGCTGGCAATGAGCAGTTCTTC
V: TRBV5-6
J: TRBJ2-1
size: once
D: TRBD2

CDR3: CASSLVSAGGSSYNEQFF
DNA: TGTGCCAGCAGCTTAGTATCAGCGGGGGGGAGCTCCTACAATGAGCAGTTCTTC
V: TRBV11-2
J: TRBJ2-1
size: NA
D: TRBD2

CDR3: CASSYSGANEQFF
DNA: TGTGCCAGCAGCTATAGCGGGGCCAATGAGCAGTTCTTC
V: TRBV7-3
J: TRBJ2-1
size: NA
D: TRBD2

CDR3: CASSDQGRDIQETQYF
DNA: TGTGCCAGCAGTGACCAAGGGAGGGACATTCAAGAGACCCAGTACTTC
V: TRBV25-1
J: TRBJ2-5
size: NA
D: NA